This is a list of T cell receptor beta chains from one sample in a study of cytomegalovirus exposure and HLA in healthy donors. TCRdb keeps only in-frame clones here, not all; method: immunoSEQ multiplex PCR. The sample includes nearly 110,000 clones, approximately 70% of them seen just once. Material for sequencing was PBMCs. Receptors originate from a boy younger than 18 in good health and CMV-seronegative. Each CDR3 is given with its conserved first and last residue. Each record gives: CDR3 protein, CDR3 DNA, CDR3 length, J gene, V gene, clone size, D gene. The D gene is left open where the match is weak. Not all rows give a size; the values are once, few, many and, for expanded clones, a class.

CDR3: CASSSGGGGTEAFF; DNA: TGTGCCAGCAGCTCCGGCGGCGGGGGGACTGAAGCTTTCTTT; length: 14; J: TRBJ1-1; V: TRBV5-6; size: -; D: -
CDR3: CASRPQGVAKNIQYF; DNA: TGTGCCAGCAGACCACAGGGGGTAGCCAAAAACATTCAGTACTTC; length: 15; J: TRBJ2-4; V: TRBV5-8; size: -; D: TRBD1
CDR3: CASSQDGTSGSSYNEQFF; DNA: TGTGCCAGCAGCCAAGACGGGACTAGCGGGTCCTCCTACAATGAGCAGTTCTTC; length: 18; J: TRBJ2-1; V: TRBV4-2; size: -; D: TRBD2
CDR3: CASRSPGLAGPQFF; DNA: TGTGCCAGCAGATCGCCGGGACTAGCGGGCCCTCAGTTCTTC; length: 14; J: TRBJ2-1; V: TRBV6-5; size: -; D: TRBD2
CDR3: CASSVREYQETQYF; DNA: TGTGCCAGCAGCGTCCGGGAGTACCAAGAGACCCAGTACTTC; length: 14; J: TRBJ2-5; V: TRBV7-6; size: -; D: -
CDR3: CASSRQDKNTEAFF; DNA: TGTGCCAGCTCACGACAGGATAAGAACACTGAAGCTTTCTTT; length: 14; J: TRBJ1-1; V: TRBV18; size: -; D: -
CDR3: CASSLYRGQNTEAFF; DNA: TGCGCCAGCAGCTTGTACAGGGGGCAGAACACTGAAGCTTTCTTT; length: 15; J: TRBJ1-1; V: TRBV5-1; size: -; D: TRBD1
CDR3: CASSLIVRTGVNTEAFF; DNA: TGTGCCAGCAGCTTGATTGTGAGGACAGGAGTGAACACTGAAGCTTTCTTT; length: 17; J: TRBJ1-1; V: TRBV5-8; size: once; D: TRBD1
CDR3: CSVATDMNTEAFF; DNA: TGCAGCGTTGCTACAGACATGAACACTGAAGCTTTCTTT; length: 13; J: TRBJ1-1; V: TRBV29-1; size: few; D: -
CDR3: CASSSQQSNQPQHF; DNA: TGTGCCAGCAGCTCTCAACAGTCCAATCAGCCCCAGCATTTT; length: 14; J: TRBJ1-5; V: TRBV7-9; size: -; D: -
CDR3: CASTSPTSYEQYF; DNA: TGTGCCAGTACTTCCCCGACTTCCTACGAGCAGTACTTC; length: 13; J: TRBJ2-7; V: TRBV19; size: few; D: -
CDR3: CASSLAGFAYEQYF; DNA: TGTGCCAGCAGCTTGGCAGGGTTCGCCTACGAGCAGTACTTC; length: 14; J: TRBJ2-7; V: TRBV7-9; size: few; D: -
CDR3: CASSFRGRTDTQYF; DNA: TGTGCCAGCAGCTTTAGGGGAAGGACAGATACGCAGTATTTT; length: 14; J: TRBJ2-3; V: TRBV11-1; size: few; D: -
CDR3: CASSLAGGTEAFF; DNA: TGTGCCAGCAGTTTGGCAGGGGGCACTGAAGCTTTCTTT; length: 13; J: TRBJ1-1; V: TRBV27; size: -; D: TRBD1
CDR3: CASRPQGDTGELFF; DNA: TGTGCCAGCAGGCCACAGGGTGACACCGGGGAGCTGTTTTTT; length: 14; J: TRBJ2-2; V: TRBV6-5; size: once; D: -
CDR3: CASSLEIAQGAKFF; DNA: TGTGCCAGCAGCTTAGAGATAGCACAGGGGGCTAAGTTCTTC; length: 14; J: TRBJ2-1; V: TRBV7-2; size: few; D: TRBD1
CDR3: CASSQVGSGSYGYTF; DNA: TGCGCCAGCAGCCAAGTCGGTTCAGGGTCTTATGGCTACACCTTC; length: 15; J: TRBJ1-2; V: TRBV4-1; size: -; D: -
CDR3: CASSEGGRGFQPQHF; DNA: TGTGCCAGCAGTGAAGGGGGCAGGGGATTTCAGCCCCAGCATTTT; length: 15; J: TRBJ1-5; V: TRBV2; size: -; D: -
CDR3: CASSYRGAVDTEAFF; DNA: TGTGCCAGCAGTTACCGTGGAGCTGTTGACACTGAAGCTTTCTTT; length: 15; J: TRBJ1-1; V: TRBV6-5; size: -; D: -
CDR3: CASSLLGLASDEQYF; DNA: TGCGCCAGCAGCTTGCTGGGACTAGCTAGCGACGAGCAGTACTTC; length: 15; J: TRBJ2-7; V: TRBV5-1; size: -; D: TRBD2
CDR3: CASSLRGANTEAFF; DNA: TGTGCCAGCAGCTTACGGGGTGCTAACACTGAAGCTTTCTTT; length: 14; J: TRBJ1-1; V: TRBV7-2; size: -; D: -
CDR3: CASSEGQGVNTEAFF; DNA: TGTGCCAGCAGCGAAGGACAGGGGGTAAACACTGAAGCTTTCTTT; length: 15; J: TRBJ1-1; V: TRBV9; size: -; D: TRBD1
CDR3: CAWSEGATNSPLHF; DNA: TGTGCCTGGAGTGAGGGGGCGACGAATTCACCCCTCCACTTT; length: 14; J: TRBJ1-6; V: TRBV30; size: -; D: TRBD1
CDR3: CASSLAVLADEETQYF; DNA: TGTGCCAGCAGCTTAGCGGTTCTAGCGGACGAAGAGACCCAGTACTTC; length: 16; J: TRBJ2-5; V: TRBV7-9; size: -; D: TRBD2
CDR3: CASRPGQGMAEAFF; DNA: TGTGCCAGCCGACCTGGACAGGGGATGGCTGAAGCTTTCTTT; length: 14; J: TRBJ1-1; V: TRBV2; size: -; D: TRBD1
CDR3: CASSLQASYEQYF; DNA: TGTGCCAGCAGCTTACAGGCCTCCTACGAGCAGTACTTC; length: 13; J: TRBJ2-7; V: TRBV5-8; size: many; D: -
CDR3: CAWSFLTGPAYGYTF; DNA: TGTGCCTGGAGTTTCCTGACAGGGCCTGCCTATGGCTACACCTTC; length: 15; J: TRBJ1-2; V: TRBV30; size: -; D: TRBD1
CDR3: CARSWDRGLYGYTF; DNA: TGTGCCAGAAGCTGGGACAGGGGGCTCTATGGCTACACCTTC; length: 14; J: TRBJ1-2; V: TRBV5-3; size: -; D: TRBD1
CDR3: CASSARGGHTIYF; DNA: TGTGCCAGTAGTGCGCGCGGGGGACACACCATATATTTT; length: 13; J: TRBJ1-3; V: TRBV19; size: -; D: -
CDR3: CASSEGDRGLASNQPQHF; DNA: TGTGCCAGCAGCGAGGGGGACAGGGGATTAGCTAGCAATCAGCCCCAGCATTTT; length: 18; J: TRBJ1-5; V: TRBV7-9; size: -; D: TRBD1
CDR3: CASSLWAGGGQPQHF; DNA: TGTGCCAGCAGCTTGTGGGCAGGGGGCGGTCAGCCCCAGCATTTT; length: 15; J: TRBJ1-5; V: TRBV5-8; size: -; D: TRBD1
CDR3: CASTGNRVQREKLFF; DNA: TGTGCCAGCACAGGCAACAGGGTACAGAGAGAAAAACTGTTTTTT; length: 15; J: TRBJ1-4; V: TRBV2; size: -; D: -
CDR3: CASSADRGQYF; DNA: TGCGCCAGCAGTGCCGACAGGGGGCAGTACTTC; length: 11; J: TRBJ2-7; V: TRBV10-2; size: once; D: TRBD1
CDR3: CASSPRDRGPQPQHF; DNA: TGTGCCAGCAGCCCCCGGGACAGGGGGCCTCAGCCCCAGCATTTT; length: 15; J: TRBJ1-5; V: TRBV28; size: -; D: TRBD1
CDR3: CASSRQAGGPRASTDTQYF; DNA: TGCGCCAGCAGCCGTCAAGCGGGGGGGCCCAGAGCTAGCACAGATACGCAGTATTTT; length: 19; J: TRBJ2-3; V: TRBV5-1; size: -; D: TRBD2
CDR3: CASSEAGGGETQYF; DNA: TGTGCCAGCAGTGAAGCAGGGGGCGGAGAGACCCAGTACTTC; length: 14; J: TRBJ2-5; V: TRBV2; size: -; D: TRBD1
CDR3: CASSEYGSPNTEAFF; DNA: TGTGCCAGCAGTGAATATGGCAGTCCGAACACTGAAGCTTTCTTT; length: 15; J: TRBJ1-1; V: TRBV25-1; size: -; D: -
CDR3: CATLGGGSYNEQFF; DNA: TGTGCCACCCTAGGGGGTGGGTCCTACAATGAGCAGTTCTTC; length: 14; J: TRBJ2-1; V: TRBV2; size: -; D: -
CDR3: CASRSGSGNTIYF; DNA: TGTGCCAGCAGATCCGGCTCTGGAAACACCATATATTTT; length: 13; J: TRBJ1-3; V: TRBV27; size: few; D: -
CDR3: CASRETLAKNIQYF; DNA: TGTGCCAGCAGGGAAACTTTGGCCAAAAACATTCAGTACTTC; length: 14; J: TRBJ2-4; V: TRBV2; size: -; D: -
CDR3: CAWSKKTGFNEQYF; DNA: TGTGCCTGGAGCAAAAAGACAGGGTTTAACGAGCAGTACTTC; length: 14; J: TRBJ2-7; V: TRBV30; size: -; D: TRBD1
CDR3: CASSPDDRGMRGYTF; DNA: TGTGCCAGCAGCCCCGACGACAGGGGGATGCGCGGCTACACCTTC; length: 15; J: TRBJ1-2; V: TRBV9; size: -; D: TRBD1
CDR3: CASSEEAGGGKTQYF; DNA: TGTGCCAGCAGTGAGGAAGCGGGGGGCGGGAAGACCCAGTACTTC; length: 15; J: TRBJ2-5; V: TRBV2; size: -; D: TRBD2
CDR3: CASSQSGSGTRGKLFF; DNA: TGCGCCAGCAGTCAATCAGGTTCGGGGACTAGGGGGAAACTGTTTTTT; length: 16; J: TRBJ1-4; V: TRBV23-1; size: -; D: -
CDR3: CASSQGYGNQPQHF; DNA: TGCGCCAGCAGCCAAGGTTACGGGAATCAGCCCCAGCATTTT; length: 14; J: TRBJ1-5; V: TRBV4-3; size: -; D: -
CDR3: CASSYRLAGSTDTQYF; DNA: TGTGCCAGCAGCTACAGACTAGCGGGAAGCACAGATACGCAGTATTTT; length: 16; J: TRBJ2-3; V: TRBV11-2; size: -; D: TRBD2
CDR3: CASSQPGKGEQYF; DNA: TGCGCCAGCAGCCAGCCAGGGAAAGGCGAGCAGTACTTC; length: 13; J: TRBJ2-7; V: TRBV4-1; size: -; D: -
CDR3: CASSLLTGGAYEQYF; DNA: TGTGCCAGCAGTTTGCTAACGGGAGGGGCCTACGAGCAGTACTTC; length: 15; J: TRBJ2-7; V: TRBV28; size: -; D: TRBD2
CDR3: CASTLGGTHQPQHF; DNA: TGTGCCAGCACCCTAGGAGGGACCCATCAGCCCCAGCATTTT; length: 14; J: TRBJ1-5; V: TRBV28; size: once; D: -
CDR3: CASSPTTGDVYEQYF; DNA: TGCGCCAGCAGCCCTACGACAGGGGATGTCTACGAGCAGTACTTC; length: 15; J: TRBJ2-7; V: TRBV4-3; size: once; D: TRBD1
CDR3: CAWNSGTGAYSNQPQHF; DNA: TGTGCCTGGAACTCCGGGACAGGGGCCTATAGCAATCAGCCCCAGCATTTT; length: 17; J: TRBJ1-5; V: TRBV30; size: -; D: TRBD1
CDR3: CASHREIDYGYTF; DNA: TGTGCCAGCCACAGGGAAATAGACTATGGCTACACCTTC; length: 13; J: TRBJ1-2; V: TRBV6-1; size: -; D: -
CDR3: CAWSDPSGGRTDTQYF; DNA: TGTGCCTGGAGTGACCCAAGCGGGGGGAGGACAGATACGCAGTATTTT; length: 16; J: TRBJ2-3; V: TRBV30; size: -; D: TRBD2